Reported below is one TCR beta chain. This clone has a single count. Its antigen specificity is not known. Qualities for individual bases were not recorded, and no much larger clone is one base off. TCRbeta CDR3 regions were amplified from genomic DNA by means of the immunoSEQ Assay, a bias-controlled multiplex PCR. Under the source paper's analysis protocol: Within the assay, amplification of reference gene primers was used to estimate how many nucleated cells each sample contained. Sequence reads were collapsed and filtered to measure the absolute abundance of every unique TCRbeta CDR3 rearrangement. For each sample, productive Simpson clonality was calculated by taking the square root of Simpson's diversity index across productive rearrangements. Sourced from immuneACCESS, this table was stored by TCRdb with only in-frame sequences that have V and J called. A share of the clones is absent; for the studies checked, an unresolved V gene accounts for under half, and the remainder has no known explanation. V and J calls and clone size are those listed in that table; D and trimming were worked out from the DNA. Across this sample there are 140,000 to 150,000 clones, with around 82% seen only once. The top ten constitute 13% of the sample.

These data come from a study of blood T cell repertoires in COVID-19 (TCRdb year 2020). Turning to the overall study: Samples covering the acute and convalescent phases of COVID-19 were provided by collaborators in the United States, Italy and Spain. Where HLA class I and class II types were available, the types were taken from metadata supplied by the sample provider, not from assay-based typing. A freely available public database, intended as a resource for researchers studying the immune response to SARS-CoV-2, is where the repertoires were released. The dataset comprised deeply sampled blood TCRbeta repertoires from subjects exposed to, actively infected with, or recovered from COVID-19. Samples came from the ongoing ImmuneRACE study (first 160 participants) plus 1,254 subjects from 6 global collaborators. The material from the prospective study consisted of cDNA or gDNA derived from T cells, B-cell-depleted T cells, or PBMCs. Sample metadata almost always included a de-identified subject ID, COVID-19 status, age in years and sex.

Collaborating institutions collected whole blood in K2EDTA tubes following their own protocols. For TCRbeta analysis, collaborators shipped samples as frozen whole blood, isolated PBMCs, or DNA extracted from either of those sample types. General findings and caveats noted by the study authors: How much clinical and demographic metadata was included differed by source and by participant, and the metadata was provided uncurated.

This receptor was obtained from a man in his 60s with active or convalescent COVID-19. Sequences were obtained from peripheral blood.

The CDR3 amino acid sequence is: CASSSREGWYEQYF. The sequenced DNA is TGTGCCAGCAGCTCTCGTGAGGGCTGGTACGAGCAGTACTTC. The chain couples TRBV7-9 to TRBJ2-7; TRBD2 might be the D gene, on 5 matching bases. From cysteine to phenylalanine, the CDR3 is 14 amino acids long. The retained sequence is limited to the CDR3, 42 bases, with the frame set at the first base. V drops 4 bases and J drops 4 bases, leaving 14 bases in between. From the germline V gene (reference sequence), CDR1 is SEHNR and CDR2 is FQNEAQ.